This TCR beta chain was identified during a study of OX40 agonist ivuxolimab in advanced cancers. Study at large: Previous treatment with anti-PD-1, anti-PD-L1 or anti-CTLA-4 therapy was allowed; about 44% had received some.

This clone is a singleton in its sample. The antigen remains undetermined. Data came from immunoSEQ multiplex PCR; TCRdb stores just in-frame clones and leaves some out. The repertoire has 85,000 to 130,000 clones, over 75% of them found once; the top ten carry 0.31%. Looked up from germline, CDR1 is SGHDN and CDR2 is FVKESK. The CDR3 is 17 residues long. With V trimmed by 0 bases and J by 3 bases, 8 bases remained unmatched. The study, taken as a whole, reports: Dose levels from 0.1 to 3.0 mg/kg saw CD4+ and CD8+ blood T cells expand clonally by week 6.

The origin of this receptor is an adult with an advanced solid tumor such as melanoma, head and neck, liver or kidney cancer. The sample here was CD4+ or CD8+ T cells sorted from blood, taken in a trial of the OX40 agonist ivuxolimab. The chain is built from TRBV14 and TRBJ2-1, with 7 bases identical to TRBD1. The DNA for the CDR3 is TGTGCCAGCAGCCAAGATTACGGGACAGCTTTCTACAATGAGCAGTTCTTC. It specifies CASSQDYGTAFYNEQFF.